These 6 T cell receptor beta chains share one sample of origin, sequenced in a study of identical twins. Via MiXCR, TCRdb re-called the 5' RACE reads, giving one row per CDR3 protein. The sample records roughly 240,000 distinct CDR3 sequences, roughly 7% being singletons. A further study also used this sample, focusing on yellow fever vaccine responses in identical twins.

The source material was memory (CD45RO+) T cells sorted from blood. The origin of the receptors is a woman aged 18-30 years in good health.

Ten or more counts support this clonotype. V usage is TRBV7-2 and J usage is TRBJ2-1, with TRBD2 matching 8 bases. CDR3 length equals 16 residues. With 0 bases clipped from V and 5 bases from J, the junction kept 6 bases outside the gene matches. The germline CDR1 and CDR2 sequences are SGHTA and FQGNSA. CDR3 amino acids: CASSLAGTSRHNEQFF. CDR3 nucleotide sequence: TGTGCCAGCAGCTTAGCCGGGACTAGTAGGCACAATGAGCAGTTCTTC.

This clonotype was recorded a few times. This chain joins TRBV11-1 and TRBJ2-5, with 14 bases fitting TRBD2. V trimming: 3 bases; J trimming: 5 bases; junction bases outside the gene matches: 14. Per the germline V gene, CDR1 is SGHAT and CDR2 is FQDESV (reference sequence). The CDR3 has 19 amino acids. CDR3: CASSLWSGTSGRSLETQYF. The CDR3 nucleotides are TGTGCCAGCAGCTTGTGGAGCGGGACTAGCGGGAGATCTTTGGAGACCCAGTACTTC.

The rearrangement uses TRBV18 and TRBJ2-7, with D perhaps TRBD2 (5 bases). The CDR3 sequence is 13 residues long. Germline CDR1 KGHSH, CDR2 LQKENI. V gave up 3 bases and J gave up 2 bases, with 8 bases separating them. CDR3 nucleotides: TGTGCCAGCTCACCCGGGATCACCTACGAGCAGTACTTC. Its translation is CASSPGITYEQYF. Combining the CDR3 with reference TRBV18 and TRBJ2-7 gives the whole variable domain NAGVMQNPRHLVRRRGQEARLRCSPMKGHSHVYWYRQLPEEGLKFMVYLQKENIIDESGMPKERFSAEFPKEGPSILRIQQVVRGDSAAYFCASSPGITYEQYFGPGTRLTVT.

The gene calls are TRBV20-1 and TRBJ2-7, with D possibly TRBD2 on 6 matching bases. With 4 bases removed from V and 6 bases from J, the gap between germline ends came to 22 bases. From germline, CDR1 is DFQATT and CDR2 SNEGSKA (reference sequence). This CDR3 spans 15 amino acids. CDR3 in amino acids: CSANPGTPEGTEQYF. CDR3 in DNA: TGCAGTGCTAACCCCGGGACTCCTGAGGGGACCGAGCAGTACTTC.

Many counts were recorded for this clonotype. The V and J genes are TRBV29-1 and TRBJ2-5; D is perhaps TRBD1 or TRBD2 (5 bases each). The CDR3 consists of 11 residues. The germline V and J ends were trimmed by 4 bases and 5 bases, with 8 bases remaining between them. Germline CDR1 and CDR2: SQVTM and ANQGSEA. In DNA form, the CDR3 reads TGCAGCGTTGCCGAGGGGGAGACCCAGTACTTC. It yields the protein CSVAEGETQYF. Filled out from reference TRBV29-1 and TRBJ2-5, the complete variable domain reads SAVISQKPSRDICQRGTSLTIQCQVDSQVTMMFWYRQQPGQSLTLIATANQGSEATYESGFVIDKFPISRPNLTFSTLTVSNMSPEDSSIYLCSVAEGETQYFGPGTRLLVL.

Here the CDR3 DNA reads TGTGCCAGCAGTTCCGTTCGTGATACGCAGTATTTT. As protein: CASSSVRDTQYF. The chain uses TRBV6-6 and TRBJ2-3; D remains unclear. Germline assignment: CDR1 MNHNY and CDR2 SVGAGI (reference sequence). The CDR3 runs 12 residues. V was cut by 4 bases and J by 6 bases, with 8 bases left in between.